This TCR beta chain derives from a study of radiation and T cells in renal cell carcinoma. Germline loops: CDR1 SGHRS, CDR2 YFSETQ. This CDR3 spans 14 amino acids. Between the trimmed V and J ends, which lost 4 bases and 3 bases, there was a span of 11 bases. General study results and limits: Pretreatment tumor biopsies were lacking, so baseline clonotypes are unknown. In blood, top tumor clones expanded by 2 weeks, shrinking by 4.

The assay was immunoSEQ multiplex PCR, and TCRdb's table has in-frame clones only and misses some. The repertoire holds over 120,000 clones, with less than 90% as singletons. Notes on this clone: Its antigen is not known.

Specified time point: blood 4 weeks post-SBRT, at nephrectomy. Treatment described: 15 Gy SBRT to primary tumor, nephrectomy 4 weeks later. This TCR derives from a woman between 50 and 59 years old with renal cell carcinoma. The chain links TRBV5-1 to TRBJ1-5, with D possibly TRBD1 on 6 matching bases. The input for sequencing was blood, taken from a patient whose treatment included radiotherapy and nephrectomy. The CDR3 sequence is CASSPDSYNQPQHF. CDR3 nucleotide sequence: TGCGCCAGCAGCCCGGACAGCTACAATCAGCCCCAGCATTTT.